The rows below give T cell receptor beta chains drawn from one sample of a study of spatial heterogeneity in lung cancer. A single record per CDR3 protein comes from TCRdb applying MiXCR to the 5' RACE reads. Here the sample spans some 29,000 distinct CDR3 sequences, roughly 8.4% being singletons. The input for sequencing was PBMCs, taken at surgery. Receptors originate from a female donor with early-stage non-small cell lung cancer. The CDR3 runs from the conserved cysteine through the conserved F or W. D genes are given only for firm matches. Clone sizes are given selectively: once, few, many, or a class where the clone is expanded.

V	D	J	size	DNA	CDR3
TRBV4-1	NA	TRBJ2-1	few	TGCGCCAGCAGCTATAGTCCGGGAGTTAAGAATGAGCAGTTCTTC	CASSYSPGVKNEQFF
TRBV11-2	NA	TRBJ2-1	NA	TGTGCCAGCAGTTTCTCGGGGGAGCAGTTCTTC	CASSFSGEQFF
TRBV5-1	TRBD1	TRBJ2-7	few	TGCGCCAGCACAGAATCGACAGGGGGCTTCTACGAGCAGTACTTC	CASTESTGGFYEQYF
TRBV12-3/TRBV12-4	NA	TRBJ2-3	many	TGTGCCAGCAGTAGGGGCTCAGATACGCAGTATTTT	CASSRGSDTQYF
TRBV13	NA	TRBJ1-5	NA	TGTGCCAGCAGCTTAGAGGGAGGGCAGCCCCAGCATTTT	CASSLEGGQPQHF
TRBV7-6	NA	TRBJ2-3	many	TGTGCCAGCAGCTGGGACCGGTCGCCAGATACGCAGTATTTT	CASSWDRSPDTQYF
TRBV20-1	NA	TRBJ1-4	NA	TGCAGTGCTCGACTGGGACTTTTGACTAATGAAAAACTGTTTTTT	CSARLGLLTNEKLFF
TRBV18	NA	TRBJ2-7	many	TGTGCCAGCTCACCAGGGAACGATTACGAGCAGTACTTC	CASSPGNDYEQYF
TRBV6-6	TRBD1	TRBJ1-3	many	TGTGCCAGCAGTTGGACAGGGGGAGGAAACACCATATATTTT	CASSWTGGGNTIYF
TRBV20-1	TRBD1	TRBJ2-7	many	TGCAGTGCCGTTGACAGGGTCACCTACGAGCAGTACTTC	CSAVDRVTYEQYF
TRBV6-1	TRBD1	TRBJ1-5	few	TGTGCCAGCAGTGAGAGACAGGGAGGTCAGCCCCAGCATTTT	CASSERQGGQPQHF
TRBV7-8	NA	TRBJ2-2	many	TGTGCCAGCAGTTCTAGGGGGAGGGGACTAACGAACACCGGGGAGCTGTTTTTT	CASSSRGRGLTNTGELFF
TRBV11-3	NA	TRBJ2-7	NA	TGTGCCAGCAGCTCGCGGGACGGTCCCTACGAGCAGTACTTC	CASSSRDGPYEQYF
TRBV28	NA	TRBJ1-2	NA	TGTGCCAGCAGTCGGACTTCCTACGGCGACTATGGCTACACCTTC	CASSRTSYGDYGYTF
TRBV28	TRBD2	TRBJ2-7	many	TGTGCCAGCAGTTTAGGGTTAGCGGGAGGGCCGGAAAACTACGAGCAGTACTTC	CASSLGLAGGPENYEQYF
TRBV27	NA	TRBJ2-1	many	TGTGCCAGCAGTTTAAACCCCGAACCGTCCTACAATGAGCAGTTCTTC	CASSLNPEPSYNEQFF
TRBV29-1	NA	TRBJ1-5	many	TGCAGCGTTGCAAGGGGCACCAATCAGCCCCAGCATTTT	CSVARGTNQPQHF
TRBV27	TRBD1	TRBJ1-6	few	TGTGCCAGCAGTTCATGGACAGGGGGTAATTCACCCCTCCACTTT	CASSSWTGGNSPLHF
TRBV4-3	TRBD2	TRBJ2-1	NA	TGCGCCTGCAGCCAAGATGGAAGAGCGGGAGGGAGTTATGAGCAGTTCTTC	CACSQDGRAGGSYEQFF
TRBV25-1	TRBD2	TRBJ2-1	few	TGTGCCAGCAGTGCCGGGACTAGCGGGAGGGCCAGATTCTTC	CASSAGTSGRARFF
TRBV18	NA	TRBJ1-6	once	TGTGCCAGCTCACCTGTTACAGGGATCGATTCACCCCTCCACTTT	CASSPVTGIDSPLHF
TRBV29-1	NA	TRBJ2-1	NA	TGCAGCGTTGAAATTCAGGGACATAACAATGAGCAGTTCTTC	CSVEIQGHNNEQFF
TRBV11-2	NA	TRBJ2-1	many	TGTGCCAGCAGCCAATTATGGGCTGGCAATGAGCAGTTCTTC	CASSQLWAGNEQFF
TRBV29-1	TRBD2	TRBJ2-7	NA	TGCAGCGTTAAACTAGCGGGAGGGCCGTACGAGCAGTACTTC	CSVKLAGGPYEQYF
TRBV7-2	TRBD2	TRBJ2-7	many	TGTGCCAGCAGCTCTCTAGCGGGAAGCTCCTACGAGCAGTACTTC	CASSSLAGSSYEQYF
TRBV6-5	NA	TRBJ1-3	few	TGTGCCAGCAGTTTAGGTCGGTCAGCTGGAAACACCATATATTTT	CASSLGRSAGNTIYF
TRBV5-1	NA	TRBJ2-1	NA	TGCGCCAGCAGCCCGAACAGCGGTTATCCGGGCAATGAGCAGTTCTTC	CASSPNSGYPGNEQFF
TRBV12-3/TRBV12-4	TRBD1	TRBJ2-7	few	TGTGCCAGCAGACCCGGGACAGGAATTTGGTACGAGCAGTACTTC	CASRPGTGIWYEQYF
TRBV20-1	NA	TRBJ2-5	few	TGCAGTGCTAGAGATCCTGCAGGCCCATGGACCCAGTACTTC	CSARDPAGPWTQYF
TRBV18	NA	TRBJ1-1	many	TGTGCCAGCTCAGGACAGTATGAGGGCACTGAAGCTTTCTTT	CASSGQYEGTEAFF
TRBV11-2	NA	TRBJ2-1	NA	TGTGCCAGCAGCTCTCGACCCCGTGGACTCACGAATGAGCAGTTCTTC	CASSSRPRGLTNEQFF
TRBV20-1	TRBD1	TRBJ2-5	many	TGCAGTGCTAGGTCGGGACAGAAAGAGACCCAGTACTTC	CSARSGQKETQYF
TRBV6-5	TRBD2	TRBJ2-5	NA	TGTGCCAGCAGGAAACTAGCGGTCCAAGAGACCCAGTACTTC	CASRKLAVQETQYF
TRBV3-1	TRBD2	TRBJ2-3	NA	TGTGCCAGCAGCCAAGATAACCTAGCGGGCCTCCCGGGTACGCAGTATTTT	CASSQDNLAGLPGTQYF
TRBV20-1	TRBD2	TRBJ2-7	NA	TGCAGTGCTAGAGATGTGCTGAGGACTAGCGTAGACTCCTACGAGCAGTACTTC	CSARDVLRTSVDSYEQYF
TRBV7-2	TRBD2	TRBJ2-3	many	TGTGCCAGCAGCCCCTCTTTTTACGGGAGGGCCATTGATACGCAGTATTTT	CASSPSFYGRAIDTQYF
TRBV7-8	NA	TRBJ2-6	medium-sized	TGTGCCAGCTCCTCGGCGGGGCCACGCGTCTCTGGGGCCAACGTCCTGACTTTC	CASSSAGPRVSGANVLTF
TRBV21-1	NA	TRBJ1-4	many	TGTGCCAGCAGAAACGAAAAACTGTTTTTT	CASRNEKLFF
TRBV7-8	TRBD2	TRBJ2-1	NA	TGTGCCAGCAGCTCCGGGACTAGCGGGAGGGGGAATGAGCAGTTCTTC	CASSSGTSGRGNEQFF
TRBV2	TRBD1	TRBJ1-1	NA	TGTGCCAGCAGATCACAGGGGCTCACTGAAGCTTTCTTT	CASRSQGLTEAFF
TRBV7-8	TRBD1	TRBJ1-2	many	TGTGCCAGCAGCTTTGGACAGGGGTCTAACTATGGCTACACCTTC	CASSFGQGSNYGYTF
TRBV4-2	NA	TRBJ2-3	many	TGTGCCAGCAGCCAGACCCAGATCAGAATAGGGGGGGTGGGCACAGATACGCAGTATTTT	CASSQTQIRIGGVGTDTQYF
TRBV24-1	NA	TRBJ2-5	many	TGTGCCACCAGTGATTTTGGGGAGACCCAGTACTTC	CATSDFGETQYF
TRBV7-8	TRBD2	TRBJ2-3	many	TGTGCCAGCAGCCCCACCCGTGGGACTAGGGGGACAGATACGCAGTATTTT	CASSPTRGTRGTDTQYF
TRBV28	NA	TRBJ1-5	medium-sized	TGTGCCAGCAGTTTATACGGACAGTATAGCAATCAGCCCCAGCATTTT	CASSLYGQYSNQPQHF
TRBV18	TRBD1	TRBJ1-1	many	TGTGCCAGCTCACCCGGACAGGACATGAACACTGAAGCTTTCTTT	CASSPGQDMNTEAFF
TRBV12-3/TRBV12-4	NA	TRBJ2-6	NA	TGTGCCAGCAGTTCGACGGGGAGCTCTGGGGCCAACGTCCTGACTTTC	CASSSTGSSGANVLTF
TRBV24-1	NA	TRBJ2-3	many	TGTGCCACCAGTGATCGAGTCGAACAGGGCACAGATACGCAGTATTTT	CATSDRVEQGTDTQYF
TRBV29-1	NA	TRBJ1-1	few	TGCAGCCTCCGGCTTTTGGCGAACACTGAAGCTTTCTTT	CSLRLLANTEAFF
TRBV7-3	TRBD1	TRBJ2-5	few	TGTGCCAGCAGCCCTCGGGACAGTGAAGAGACCCAGTACTTC	CASSPRDSEETQYF
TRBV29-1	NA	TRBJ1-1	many	TGCAGCGGCAACTATGGGCAGCCCAGGACTGAAGCTTTCTTT	CSGNYGQPRTEAFF
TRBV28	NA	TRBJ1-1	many	TGTGCCAGCAGTTACAGCGGGAACACTGAAGCTTTCTTT	CASSYSGNTEAFF
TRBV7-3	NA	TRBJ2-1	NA	TGTGCCAGCAGCTCTCAACCCGGACTAAGGAATGAGCAGTTCTTC	CASSSQPGLRNEQFF